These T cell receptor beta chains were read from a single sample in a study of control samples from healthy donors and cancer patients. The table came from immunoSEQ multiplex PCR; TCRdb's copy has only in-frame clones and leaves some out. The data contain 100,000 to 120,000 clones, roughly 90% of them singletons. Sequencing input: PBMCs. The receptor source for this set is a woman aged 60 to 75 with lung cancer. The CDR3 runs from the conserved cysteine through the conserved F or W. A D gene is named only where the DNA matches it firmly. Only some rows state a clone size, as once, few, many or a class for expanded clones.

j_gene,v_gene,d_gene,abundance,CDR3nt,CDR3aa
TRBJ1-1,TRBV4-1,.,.,TGCGCCAGCAGCCAAGTTCAGGCCTCGAACACTGAAGCTTTCTTT,CASSQVQASNTEAFF
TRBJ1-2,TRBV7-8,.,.,TGTGCCAGCAGCCCGACCTTTGGGACAACCATTTATGGCTACACCTTC,CASSPTFGTTIYGYTF
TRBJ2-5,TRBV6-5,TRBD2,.,TGTGCCAGCAGTTACGAGGTAGCGGGGGGAGGAGAGACCCAGTACTTC,CASSYEVAGGGETQYF
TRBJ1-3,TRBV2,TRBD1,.,TGTGCCAGCAGTTCCTTAGGACAGGGATTCTCTGGAAACACCATATATTTT,CASSSLGQGFSGNTIYF
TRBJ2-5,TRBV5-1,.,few,TGCGCCAGCAGCGCTGAAGAGACCCAGTACTTC,CASSAEETQYF
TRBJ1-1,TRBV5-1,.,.,TGCGCCAGCAGCCCCTCCGGAACTAACACTGAAGCTTTCTTT,CASSPSGTNTEAFF
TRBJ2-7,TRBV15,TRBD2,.,TGTGCCACCAGCAGACTTACGACTAGCGGGGAGCAGCAGTACTTC,CATSRLTTSGEQQYF
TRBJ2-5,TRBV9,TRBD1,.,TGTGCCAGCAGCTACACAGGGGGCTTGGAAGAGACCCAGTACTTC,CASSYTGGLEETQYF
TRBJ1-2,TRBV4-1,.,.,TGCGCCAGCAGCCTTCCTTTCAGACGGAGCTATGGCTACACCTTC,CASSLPFRRSYGYTF
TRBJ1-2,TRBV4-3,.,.,TGCGCCAGCAGCCAAGATCCGGGCCCGTCGGGCTATGGCTACACCTTC,CASSQDPGPSGYGYTF
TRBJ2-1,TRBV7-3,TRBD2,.,TGTGCCAGCAGTGCCGGGACTAGCGGGAGGGCCAGGTATGAGCAGTTCTTC,CASSAGTSGRARYEQFF
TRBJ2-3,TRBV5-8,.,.,TGTGCCAGCAGCTTAGGCGGTAATACGCAGTATTTT,CASSLGGNTQYF
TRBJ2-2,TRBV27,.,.,TGTGCCAGCAGTCTTCAATACCCGGGCGGAACGAACACCGGGGAGCTGTTTTTT,CASSLQYPGGTNTGELFF
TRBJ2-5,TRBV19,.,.,TGTGCCAGTCGTGGGCGGGACTCCCAAGAGACCCAGTACTTC,CASRGRDSQETQYF
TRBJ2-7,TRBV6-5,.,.,TGTGCCAGCAGCGCCGGACCGCGCACCTACGAGCAGTACTTC,CASSAGPRTYEQYF
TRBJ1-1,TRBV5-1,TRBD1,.,TGCGCCAGCAGCTTGCTCCAGGGGGCGGGGAACACTGAAGCTTTCTTT,CASSLLQGAGNTEAFF
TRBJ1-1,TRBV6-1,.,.,TGTGCCAGCAGTGAAATGAACACTGAAGCTTTCTTT,CASSEMNTEAFF
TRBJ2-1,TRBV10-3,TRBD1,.,TGTGCCATCAGTGGTACCGGGACAGGGACGGTCATTGAGCAGTTCTTC,CAISGTGTGTVIEQFF
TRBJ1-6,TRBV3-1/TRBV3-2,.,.,TGTGCCAGCAGCCGGTCGTGGGCACCCCTCCACTTT,CASSRSWAPLHF
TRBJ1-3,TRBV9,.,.,TGTGCCAGCAGCGTAGGCCCCCAGGGCTACTCTGGAAACACCATATATTTT,CASSVGPQGYSGNTIYF
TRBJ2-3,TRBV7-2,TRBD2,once,TGTGCCAGCAGCTTAAGGGCTAGCGGGGGCGGGGCAGATACGCAGTATTTT,CASSLRASGGGADTQYF
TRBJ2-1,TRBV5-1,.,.,TGCGCCAGCAGCTTGGGAGGGAGGACCTACAATGAGCAGTTCTTC,CASSLGGRTYNEQFF
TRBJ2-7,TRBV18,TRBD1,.,TGTGCCAGCTCACTCAACCCGGGACAGGGATTCTACGAGCAGTACTTC,CASSLNPGQGFYEQYF
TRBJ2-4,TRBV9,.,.,TGTGCCAGCAGCCTTACAGGGTCGGTAAGCACCAAAAACATTCAGTACTTC,CASSLTGSVSTKNIQYF
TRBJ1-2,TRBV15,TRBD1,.,TGTGCCACCAGCCCCCCCGGGACAGGGTCGAAGGGGTATGGCTACACCTTC,CATSPPGTGSKGYGYTF
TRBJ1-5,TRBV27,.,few,TGTGCCAGCAGTTTTAGGGATCAGCCCCAGCATTTT,CASSFRDQPQHF
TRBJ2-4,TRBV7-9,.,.,TGTGCCAGCAGCTCCCCCTCGTTAGCCAAAAACATTCAGTACTTC,CASSSPSLAKNIQYF
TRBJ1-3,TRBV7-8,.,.,TGTGCCAGCAGCTTATTTGGTGACTCTGGAAACACCATATATTTT,CASSLFGDSGNTIYF
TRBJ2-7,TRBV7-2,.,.,TGTGCCAGCAGCTTTGACAGCAGCCACGAGCAGTACTTC,CASSFDSSHEQYF
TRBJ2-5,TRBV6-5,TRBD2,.,TGTGCCAGCATTCGGGGGGGCGGGAGTTTTGAGACCCAGTACTTC,CASIRGGGSFETQYF
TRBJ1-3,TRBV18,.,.,TGTGCCAGCTCACCACCTTATGGGACGGACCCCTCTGGAAACACCATATATTTT,CASSPPYGTDPSGNTIYF
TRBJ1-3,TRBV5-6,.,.,TGTGCCAGCAGCCCCCCGGTCGGGAACACCATATATTTT,CASSPPVGNTIYF
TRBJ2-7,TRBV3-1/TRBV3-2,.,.,TGTGCCAGCAGCCAAGATTCAGTTTTTTTAAGTAGCTACGAGCAGTACTTC,CASSQDSVFLSSYEQYF
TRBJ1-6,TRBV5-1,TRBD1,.,TGCGCCAGCAGCTTGGAACAGGGGATAAATAATTCACCCCTCCACTTT,CASSLEQGINNSPLHF
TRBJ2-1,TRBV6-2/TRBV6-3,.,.,TGTGCCAGCACCCCCTCCCCGGTCTATGAGCAGTTCTTC,CASTPSPVYEQFF
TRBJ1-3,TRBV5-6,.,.,TGTGCCAGCAGCTTGCGGGGTTCTGGAAACACCATATATTTT,CASSLRGSGNTIYF
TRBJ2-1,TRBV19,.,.,TGTGCCAGTATGCCGGACCGTATTGGACACAATGAGCAGTTCTTC,CASMPDRIGHNEQFF
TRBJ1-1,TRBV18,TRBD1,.,TGTGCCAGCTCACCTGGGACAGGGAACACTGAAGCTTTCTTT,CASSPGTGNTEAFF
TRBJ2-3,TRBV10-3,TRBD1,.,TGTGCCATCTCAGAAGGGACAGGGGGCCCCACAGATACGCAGTATTTT,CAISEGTGGPTDTQYF
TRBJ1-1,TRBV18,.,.,TGTGCCAGCTCACCGACCGGACAGGAAGCTTTCTTT,CASSPTGQEAFF
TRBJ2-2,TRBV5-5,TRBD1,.,TGTGCCAGCAGCCCCGGGACAGGGAATACCGGGGAGCTGTTTTTT,CASSPGTGNTGELFF
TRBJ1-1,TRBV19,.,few,TGTGCCAGTAGTATAGGGGAGAGAGTGCACACTGAAGCTTTCTTT,CASSIGERVHTEAFF
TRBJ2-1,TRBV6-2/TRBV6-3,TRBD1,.,TGTGCCAGCAGTTACGGGACAGGGGGATCCTACAATGAGCAGTTCTTC,CASSYGTGGSYNEQFF
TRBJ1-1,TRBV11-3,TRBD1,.,TGTGCCAGCAGCGCCCGACAGGGCATAAACACTGAAGCTTTCTTT,CASSARQGINTEAFF
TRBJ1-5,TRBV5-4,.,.,TGTGCCAGCAGCTTGGACAGCAATCAGCCCCAGCATTTT,CASSLDSNQPQHF
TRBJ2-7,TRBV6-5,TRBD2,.,TGTGCCAGCAGTCTAGCGGGAGGCCCGACCTACGAGCAGTACTTC,CASSLAGGPTYEQYF
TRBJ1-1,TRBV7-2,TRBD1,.,TGTGCCAGCAGCTTGGGACAGCTAGAAGCTTTCTTT,CASSLGQLEAFF
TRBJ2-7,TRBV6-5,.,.,TGTGCCAGCAGTCAAAGCGCTTTTGGCGAGCAGTACTTC,CASSQSAFGEQYF
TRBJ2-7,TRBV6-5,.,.,TGTGCCAGCAGTCGCGACATCACCTACGAGCAGTACTTC,CASSRDITYEQYF
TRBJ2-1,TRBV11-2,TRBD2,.,TGTGCCAGCAGCCTACGACTAGCGGGAGAGGTTGAGCAGTTCTTC,CASSLRLAGEVEQFF
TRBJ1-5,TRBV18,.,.,TGTGCCAGCTCCCCGGGGGTGAATCAGCCCCAGCATTTT,CASSPGVNQPQHF
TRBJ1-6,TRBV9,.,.,TGTGCCAGCAGCATACAGGGTCGGAATTCACCCCTCCACTTT,CASSIQGRNSPLHF
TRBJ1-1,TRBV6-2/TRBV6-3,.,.,TGTGCCAGCAGTTACTCGAAGCCAGGGAGCACTGAAGCTTTCTTT,CASSYSKPGSTEAFF
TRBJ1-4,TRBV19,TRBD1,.,TGTGCCAGTAGTGTCCGGGCAGGGGGCGAAAAACTGTTTTTT,CASSVRAGGEKLFF